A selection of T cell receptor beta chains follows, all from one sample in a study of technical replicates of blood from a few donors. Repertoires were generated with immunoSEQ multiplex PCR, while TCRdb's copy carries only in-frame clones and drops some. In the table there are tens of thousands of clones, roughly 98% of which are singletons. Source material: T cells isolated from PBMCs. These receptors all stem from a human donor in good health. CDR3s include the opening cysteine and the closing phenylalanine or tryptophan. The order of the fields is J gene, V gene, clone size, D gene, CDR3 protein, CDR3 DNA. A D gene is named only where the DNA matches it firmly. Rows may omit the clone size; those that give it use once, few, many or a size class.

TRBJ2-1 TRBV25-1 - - CASRHFGNEQFF TGTGCCAGCAGACACTTCGGGAATGAGCAGTTCTTC
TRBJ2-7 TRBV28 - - CASSPSGAGEQYF TGTGCCAGCAGTCCGTCTGGAGCCGGGGAGCAGTACTTC
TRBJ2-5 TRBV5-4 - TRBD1 CASSVDRVQETQYF TGTGCCAGCAGCGTCGACAGGGTCCAAGAGACCCAGTACTTC
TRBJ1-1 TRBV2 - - CASSDTVLNTEAFF TGTGCCAGCAGTGATACAGTCCTGAACACTGAAGCTTTCTTT
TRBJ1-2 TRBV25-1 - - CASSERGGSEIYGYTF TGTGCCAGCAGTGAGAGGGGGGGTTCGGAAATCTATGGCTACACCTTC
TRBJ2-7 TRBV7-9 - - CASSLEGSGNEQYF TGTGCCAGCAGCTTAGAGGGTTCGGGGAACGAGCAGTACTTC
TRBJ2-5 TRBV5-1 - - CASSLVPQETQYF TGCGCCAGCAGCTTGGTCCCCCAGGAGACCCAGTACTTC
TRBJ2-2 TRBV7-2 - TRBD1 CASSLGLQGTGELFF TGTGCCAGCAGCTTAGGGTTACAGGGGACCGGGGAGCTGTTTTTT
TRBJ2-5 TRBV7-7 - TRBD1 CASSHDRVETQYF TGTGCCAGCAGCCACGACAGGGTGGAGACCCAGTACTTC
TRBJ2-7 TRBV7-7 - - CASSLSSSGEQYF TGTGCCAGCAGCTTAAGCTCCTCCGGGGAGCAGTACTTC
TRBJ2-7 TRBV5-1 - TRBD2 CASSLAAGGAGYEQYF TGCGCCAGCAGCTTGGCAGCGGGGGGCGCAGGCTACGAGCAGTACTTC
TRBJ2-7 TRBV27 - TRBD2 CASSPWEGAGEQYF TGTGCCAGCAGCCCCTGGGAGGGCGCAGGGGAGCAGTACTTC
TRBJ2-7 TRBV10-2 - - CASSDEEGRVSYEQYF TGCGCCAGCAGTGATGAGGAGGGGCGTGTCTCCTACGAGCAGTACTTC
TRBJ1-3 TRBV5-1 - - CASSRDSLSGNTIYF TGCGCCAGCAGCCGTGACAGCCTCTCTGGAAACACCATATATTTT
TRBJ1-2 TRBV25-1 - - CATYVQGGYTF TGTGCCACCTACGTCCAGGGCGGCTACACCTTC
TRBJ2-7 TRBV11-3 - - CASKKPRTGREAYEQYF TGTGCCAGCAAAAAACCACGTACAGGCAGGGAGGCCTACGAGCAGTACTTC
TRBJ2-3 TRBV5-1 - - CASQSGTHTDTQYF TGCGCCAGCCAGTCCGGGACTCACACAGATACGCAGTATTTT
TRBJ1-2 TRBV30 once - CAWRVPGDDYGYTF TGTGCCTGGAGGGTTCCAGGGGACGACTATGGCTACACCTTC
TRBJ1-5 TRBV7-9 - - CASSSTGSAGLNQPQHF TGTGCCAGCAGCTCAACAGGGAGCGCCGGATTAAATCAGCCCCAGCATTTT
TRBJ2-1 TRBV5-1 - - CASSFLSGNEQFF TGCGCCAGCAGCTTTCTCAGCGGCAATGAGCAGTTCTTC
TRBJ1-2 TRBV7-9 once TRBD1 CASSLAKGLDREYGYTF TGTGCCAGCAGCTTAGCGAAAGGCCTGGACAGGGAATATGGCTACACCTTC
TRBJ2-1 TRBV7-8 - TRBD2 CASSTGRENEQFF TGTGCCAGCAGCACCGGGAGGGAAAATGAGCAGTTCTTC
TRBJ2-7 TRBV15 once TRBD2 CATEEREKQEQYF TGTGCCACCGAGGAGCGGGAGAAACAAGAGCAGTACTTC
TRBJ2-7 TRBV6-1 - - CASNRDWRYEQYF TGTGCCAGCAACCGGGACTGGCGCTACGAGCAGTACTTC
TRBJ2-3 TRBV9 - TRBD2 CASSVSSSSGRRGTDTQYF TGTGCCAGCAGCGTAAGCTCGAGTAGCGGGAGACGGGGCACAGATACGCAGTATTTT
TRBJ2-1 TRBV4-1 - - CASSQEGTKGGNEQFF TGCGCCAGCAGCCAAGAGGGGACTAAGGGGGGGAATGAGCAGTTCTTC
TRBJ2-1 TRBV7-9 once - CASSLEAGEQFF TGTGCCAGCAGCTTAGAGGCGGGAGAGCAGTTCTTC
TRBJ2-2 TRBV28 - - CASSFSKLNTGELFF TGTGCCAGCAGTTTCTCCAAACTAAACACCGGGGAGCTGTTTTTT
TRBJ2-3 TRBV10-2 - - CASKDLASTSTDTQYF TGCGCCAGCAAAGACTTAGCGTCCACTAGCACAGATACGCAGTATTTT
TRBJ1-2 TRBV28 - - CASSYRLYGYTF TGTGCCAGCAGTTACAGGTTATATGGCTACACCTTC